Described below is a single T cell receptor beta chain sequence and its context. Either two negative PCRs, clearance, or symptom resolution qualified Cohort 3 donors as recovered. The protocol was immunoSEQ multiplex PCR, while the TCRdb copy is restricted to in-frame clones and leaves out a portion. The table includes roughly 150,000 clones, 80% detected once. The data were taken from a study of blood T cell repertoires in COVID-19. Trimming shortened V by 4 bases and J by 9 bases, and 15 bases separated the two germline ends. Germline CDR1 and CDR2: SGHVS and FQNEAQ. The CDR3 runs to 13 residues. This TCR was sampled from a woman aged 55-69 years who had recovered from COVID-19. This chain connects TRBV7-8 to TRBJ1-1; possible D gene TRBD1, 6 bases. Input material: PBMCs or T cells enriched from blood (not recorded which). This chain's CDR3 is CASSSPDGTKAFF. The CDR3 nucleotides read TGTGCCAGCAGCTCACCCGACGGGACAAAAGCTTTCTTT.